This TCR beta chain was profiled in a study of T cell repertoires in breast cancer. During the second nested PCR, blocking oligonucleotides suppressed genes that were not paired. One entry per CDR3 protein, called by TCRdb with MiXCR from the emulsion pairing reads. The data show approximately 40,000 distinct CDR3 sequences, 45% seen once. From germline, CDR1 is SEHNR and CDR2 FQNEAQ (reference sequence). The CDR3 contains 13 residues. The V end was cut by 5 bases, the J end by 0 bases, with 5 bases between. The expanded emulsion RT-PCR method captured paired alpha and beta chains from CD8+ T cells. This clonotype was counted only a few times. No antigen is known for it. Points from the study as a whole: Seven or more patient tumors shared approximately 18 TCR pairs rarely seen in control blood. TRBV7 predominance in shared TCRs may reflect tumor recognition or mispriming.

This clonotype was obtained from a pool of human donors with breast cancer or a healthy control (not recorded which). This chain uses TRBV7-9 with TRBJ1-5; D is unclear. Source material: CD8+ T cells. CDR3: CASSQYSNQPQHF. The CDR3 coding sequence is TGTGCCAGCAGCCAATATAGCAATCAGCCCCAGCATTTT. The full variable domain, rest sourced from reference TRBV7-9 and TRBJ1-5, is DTGVSQNPRHKITKRGQNVTFRCDPISEHNRLYWYRQTLGQGPEFLTYFQNEAQLEKSRLLSDRFSAERPKGSFSTLEIQRTEQGDSAMYLCASSQYSNQPQHFGDGTRLSIL.